This TCR beta chain was recovered during a study of T cell changes during pregnancy in multiple sclerosis. This CDR3 has 13 residues. The V end lost 6 bases, the J end lost 3 bases, and 6 bases lay between the germline ends. The germline CDR1 and CDR2 sequences are KGHSH and LQKENI. Data came from immunoSEQ multiplex PCR; TCRdb stores just in-frame clones and leaves some out. The data hold 35,000 to 45,000 clones, with roughly 91% observed a single time. The sample in question was CD4+ T cells from peripheral blood mononuclear cells, obtained in the first trimester of pregnancy. V and J are TRBV18 and TRBJ2-6; no definite D call. The receptor was derived from a female donor with multiple sclerosis, enrolled in a pregnancy study. The CDR3 region is CASSSGGANVLTF. The CDR3 DNA reads TGTGCCAGCTCCTCGGGTGGGGCCAACGTCCTGACTTTC.